The T cell receptor (beta chain) under discussion was sequenced for a study of Graves' ophthalmopathy and Graves' hyperthyroidism (dated by TCRdb to the late 2010s). Background on the whole study: Stable hyperthyroidism was defined as no progression to ophthalmopathy within 18 months of follow-up. The study used TCR beta repertoire signatures to distinguish Graves' ophthalmopathy from Graves' hyperthyroidism and to predict progression to ophthalmopathy. In total, 120 to 150 blood samples were TCR-sequenced: some 43 ophthalmopathy, some 72 hyperthyroidism and around 17 hyperthyroidism-to-ophthalmopathy patients. To explore V-J signatures that separate ophthalmopathy from hyperthyroidism, a discovery set of about a hundred patients was enrolled, consisting of roughly 45 with ophthalmopathy and around 60 with stable hyperthyroidism. An independent validation cohort comprised fewer than 20 hyperthyroidism patients and 15 to 17 patients who later progressed from hyperthyroidism to ophthalmopathy. T-cell repertoires of thyroid tissue and blood were compared in over 5 hyperthyroidism patients. Following sample collection, hyperthyroidism patients were given methimazole at a starting dose of 30 mg daily, and ophthalmopathy patients were given high-dose intravenous methylprednisolone. The paper's findings and limits, for the study overall: Ophthalmopathy was separated from stable hyperthyroidism by the 13-signature model with about 85% sensitivity and just under 84% specificity in cross-validation and with 80%/75% in the test set. Most expanded thyroid clonotypes with a frequency above 0.001 also appeared in blood, which suggests that blood repertoires may reflect the immune response in the thyroid. In validation, the model predicted ophthalmopathy progression with less than 71% sensitivity and roughly 72% specificity; some twelve predicted patients were CT-confirmed with GO in a median of approximately 6.5 months. No statistical method was used to set the sample size in advance, and the investigators knew which group each participant was assigned to.

The CDR3 covers 14 residues, taking in both the cysteine and the phenylalanine. Only the CDR3 part of the read is kept: 42 bases, read in frame from the first base. CDR1 and CDR2, per the germline V gene, are ENHRY and SYGVKD. Regarding this clonotype: Its antigen is unknown. One junction end disagrees with the germline gene, perhaps due to a read error.

For repertoire sequencing, the TCR beta CDR3 regions were amplified from RNA transcripts. A first-round RT-PCR used HTBI primers with the Qiagen OneStep RT-PCR kit, followed by a second-round multiplex PCR, size selection and purification. Libraries were sequenced on an Illumina HiSeq2000 using paired-end 100 bp reads. The authors' pipeline ran thus. Reads were processed with SOAPnuke, discarding reads with adapters, uncalled bases, mean Phred below 15, or no exact constant-primer or identifier match. COPE v1.2.5 was used to merge the high-quality paired reads. Clonotypes were defined as unique nucleotide sequences and were aligned to IMGT TRB V, D and J references using MiTCR v1.1. Analysis was restricted to V-J combinations with a frequency above 0.0001, which covered approximately 99% of repertoires. For each V-J combination, a TCR clonal expansion and chaos score was defined as the ratio of F50 clonal expansion to chaos observed in the TCRdist matrix. Welch's t-statistics and random forest were used to narrow the features down to around 12 V-J combinations, which were then fed into a naive Bayes classifier. The Morisita-Horn index was used to measure how similar the thyroid and blood repertoires were. Through fastp at Q25 and MiXCR, TCRdb rebuilt clones from the public reads, retaining in-frame beta chains. Every distinct CDR3 protein forms one entry, paired with its most common genes and DNA. The V and J calls come from TCRdb's annotation, not from the publication. A total of over a million distinct CDR3 sequences appear in this sample, around a third of them only once. The ten largest clones capture over 8.5% of the sample.

Hyperthyroidism patients were newly diagnosed, with disease duration under 2 months, and aged 18 to 65 years. Patients were excluded if they had other autoimmune diseases, uncontrolled infections, pregnancy or lactation. Diagnosis was based on clinical symptoms, serum thyroxine, TRAb, thyroid ultrasound and orbital computed tomography. Total RNA was extracted with Trizol reagent and quality-checked on an Agilent 2100 Bioanalyzer. Sequences were obtained from peripheral blood or thyroid tissue (not recorded which). The source of this sequence is an adult man with Graves' hyperthyroidism. This chain joins TRBV10-3 to TRBJ1-6, with TRBD1 as a weak D call on 5 bases. DNA sequence: TGTGCCATCGGGACCGCGGGGTTTCATTCACCCATCCACTTT. Its protein reads: CAIGTAGFHSPIHF.